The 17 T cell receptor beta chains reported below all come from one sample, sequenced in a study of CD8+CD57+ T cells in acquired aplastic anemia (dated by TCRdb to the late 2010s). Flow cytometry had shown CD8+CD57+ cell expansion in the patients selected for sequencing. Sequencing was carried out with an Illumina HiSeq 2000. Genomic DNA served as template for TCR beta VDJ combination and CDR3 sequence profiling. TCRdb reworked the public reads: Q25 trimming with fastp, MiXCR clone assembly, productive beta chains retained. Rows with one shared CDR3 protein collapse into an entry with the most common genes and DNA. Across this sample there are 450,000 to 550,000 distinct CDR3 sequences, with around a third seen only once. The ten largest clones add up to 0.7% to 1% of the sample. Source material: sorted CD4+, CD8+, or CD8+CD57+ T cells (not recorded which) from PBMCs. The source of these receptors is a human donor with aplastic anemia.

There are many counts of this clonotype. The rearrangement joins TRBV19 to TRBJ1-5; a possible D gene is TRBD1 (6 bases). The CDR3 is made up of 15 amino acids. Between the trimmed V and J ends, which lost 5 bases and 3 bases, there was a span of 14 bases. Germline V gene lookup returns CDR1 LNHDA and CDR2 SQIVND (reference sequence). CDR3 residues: CASSAFQGNNQPQHF. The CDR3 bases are TGTGCCAGTAGTGCTTTTCAGGGGAACAATCAGCCCCAGCATTTT.

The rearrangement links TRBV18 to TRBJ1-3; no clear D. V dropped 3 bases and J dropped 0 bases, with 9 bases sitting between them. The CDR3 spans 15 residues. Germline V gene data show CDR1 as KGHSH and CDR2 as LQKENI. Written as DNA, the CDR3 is TGTGCCAGCTCACCTTCGGTGGACTCTGGAAACACCATATATTTT. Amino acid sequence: CASSPSVDSGNTIYF. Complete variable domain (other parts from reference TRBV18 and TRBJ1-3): NAGVMQNPRHLVRRRGQEARLRCSPMKGHSHVYWYRQLPEEGLKFMVYLQKENIIDESGMPKERFSAEFPKEGPSILRIQQVVRGDSAAYFCASSPSVDSGNTIYFGEGSWLTVV.

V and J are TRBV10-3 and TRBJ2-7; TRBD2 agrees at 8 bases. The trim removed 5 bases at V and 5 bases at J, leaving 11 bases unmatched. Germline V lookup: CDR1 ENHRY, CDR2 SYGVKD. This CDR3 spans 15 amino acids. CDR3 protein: CAISKTRGEADEQYF. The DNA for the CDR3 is TGTGCCATCAGTAAGACGCGGGGGGAAGCGGACGAGCAGTACTTC.

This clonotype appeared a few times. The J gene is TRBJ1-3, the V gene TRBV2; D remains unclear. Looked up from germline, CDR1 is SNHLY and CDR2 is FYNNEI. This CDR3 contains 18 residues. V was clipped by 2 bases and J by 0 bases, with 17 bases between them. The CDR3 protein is CASSERTIIRYSGNTIYF. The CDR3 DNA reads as TGTGCCAGCAGTGAACGGACGATTATAAGGTACTCTGGAAACACCATATATTTT.

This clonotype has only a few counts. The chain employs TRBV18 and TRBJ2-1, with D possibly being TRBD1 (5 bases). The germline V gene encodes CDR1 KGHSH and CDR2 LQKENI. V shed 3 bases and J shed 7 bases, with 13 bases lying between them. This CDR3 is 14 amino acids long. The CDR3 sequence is CASSPSSQGNEQFF. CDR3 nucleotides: TGTGCCAGCTCACCCTCGTCTCAGGGTAATGAGCAGTTCTTC.

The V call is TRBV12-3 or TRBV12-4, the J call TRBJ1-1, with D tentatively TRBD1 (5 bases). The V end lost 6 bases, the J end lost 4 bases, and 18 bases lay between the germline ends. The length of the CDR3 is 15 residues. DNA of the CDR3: TGTGCCAGCAGAACAACCACCGGGGGGAGCACTGAAGCTTTCTTT. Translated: CASRTTTGGSTEAFF.

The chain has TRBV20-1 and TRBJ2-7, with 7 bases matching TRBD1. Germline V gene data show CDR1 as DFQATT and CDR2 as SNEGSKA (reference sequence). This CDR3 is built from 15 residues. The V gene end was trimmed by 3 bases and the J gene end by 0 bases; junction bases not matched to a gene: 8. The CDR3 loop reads CSARRWGTVSYEQYF. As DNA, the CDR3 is TGCAGTGCTAGGAGATGGGGGACAGTCTCCTACGAGCAGTACTTC.

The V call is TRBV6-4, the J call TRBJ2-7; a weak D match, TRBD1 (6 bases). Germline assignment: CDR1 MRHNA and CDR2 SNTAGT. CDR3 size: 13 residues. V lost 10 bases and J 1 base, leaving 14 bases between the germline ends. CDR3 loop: CATPTGHSYEQYF. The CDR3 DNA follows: TGTGCCACTCCGACAGGTCATTCCTACGAGCAGTACTTC.

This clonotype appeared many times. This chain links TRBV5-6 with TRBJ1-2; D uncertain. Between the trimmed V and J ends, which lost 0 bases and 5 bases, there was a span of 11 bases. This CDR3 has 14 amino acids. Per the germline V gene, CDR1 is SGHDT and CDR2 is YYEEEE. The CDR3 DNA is TGTGCCAGCAGCTTGGCGGTCTGGGGTTATGGCTACACCTTC. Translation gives CASSLAVWGYGYTF.

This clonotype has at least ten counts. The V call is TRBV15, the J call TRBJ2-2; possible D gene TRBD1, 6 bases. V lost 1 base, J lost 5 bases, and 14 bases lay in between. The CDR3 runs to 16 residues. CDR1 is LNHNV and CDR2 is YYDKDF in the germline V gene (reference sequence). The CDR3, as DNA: TGTGCCACCAGCAGAGGGTTACCAGGGGTGACCGGGGAGCTGTTTTTT. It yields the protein CATSRGLPGVTGELFF.

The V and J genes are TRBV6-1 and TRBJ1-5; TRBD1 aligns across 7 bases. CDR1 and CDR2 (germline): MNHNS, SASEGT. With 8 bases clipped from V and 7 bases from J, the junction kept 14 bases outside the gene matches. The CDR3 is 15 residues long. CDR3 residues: CASGTRTGWNQPQHF. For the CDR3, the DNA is TGTGCCAGCGGTACCCGGACAGGCTGGAACCAGCCCCAGCATTTT.

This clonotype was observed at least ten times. The CDR3 is CATRWKMNTEAFF. As DNA, the CDR3 is TGTGCCACCCGGTGGAAGATGAACACTGAAGCTTTCTTT. The chain has TRBV7-2 and TRBJ1-1, with D unresolved. Germline V gives CDR1 SGHTA, CDR2 FQGNSA. This CDR3 contains 13 residues. V was pared by 10 bases and J by 0 bases, with 12 bases between.

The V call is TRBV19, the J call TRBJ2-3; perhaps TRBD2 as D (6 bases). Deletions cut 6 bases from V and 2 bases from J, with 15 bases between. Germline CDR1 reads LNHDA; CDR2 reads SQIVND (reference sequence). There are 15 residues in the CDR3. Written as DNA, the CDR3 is TGTGCCAGTAGCCCGGTGGGACTCCTCACAGATACGCAGTATTTT. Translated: CASSPVGLLTDTQYF.

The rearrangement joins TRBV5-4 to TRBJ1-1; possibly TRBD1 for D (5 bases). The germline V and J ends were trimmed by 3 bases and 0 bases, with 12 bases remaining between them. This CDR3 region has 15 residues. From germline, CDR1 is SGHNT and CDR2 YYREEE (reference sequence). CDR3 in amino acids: CASSSLGLMNTEAFF. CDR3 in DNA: TGTGCCAGCAGCTCCCTGGGACTGATGAACACTGAAGCTTTCTTT.

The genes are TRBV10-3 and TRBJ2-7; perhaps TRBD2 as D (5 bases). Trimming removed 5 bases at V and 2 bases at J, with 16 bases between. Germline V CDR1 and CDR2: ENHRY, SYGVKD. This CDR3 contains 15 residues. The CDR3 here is CAISLRVQGPYEQYF. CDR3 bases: TGTGCCATCAGTCTGAGGGTTCAAGGTCCCTACGAGCAGTACTTC.

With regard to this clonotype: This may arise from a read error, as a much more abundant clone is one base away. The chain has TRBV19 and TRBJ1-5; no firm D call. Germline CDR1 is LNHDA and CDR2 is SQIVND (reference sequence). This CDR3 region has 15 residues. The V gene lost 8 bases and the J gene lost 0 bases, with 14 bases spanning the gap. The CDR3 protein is CASGVDTNSNQPQHF. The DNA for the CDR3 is TGTGCCAGTGGGGTCGACACTAATAGCAATCAGCCCCAGCATTTT. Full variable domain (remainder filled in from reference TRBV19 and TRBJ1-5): DGGITQSPKYLFRKEGQNVTLSCEQNLNHDAMYWYRQDPGQGLRLIYYSQIVNDFQKGDIAEGYSVSREKKESFPLTVTSAQKNPTAFYLCASGVDTNSNQPQHFGDGTRLSIL.

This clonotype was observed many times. This chain's CDR3 is CASSGQGTVSYEQYF. In nucleotides, the CDR3 is TGTGCCAGCAGTGGACAAGGGACAGTTTCCTACGAGCAGTACTTC. The V call is TRBV25-1, the J call TRBJ2-7, with TRBD1 identical over 7 bases. After removal of 4 bases from V and 1 base from J, the junction contained 7 bases not matched to a gene. Germline V gene lookup returns CDR1 MGHDK and CDR2 SYGVNS. This CDR3 is built from 15 residues.